These 23 T cell receptor beta chains were all obtained from the same sample, sequenced in a study of early T cells in non-severe SARS-CoV-2 infection. A single record per CDR3 protein comes from TCRdb applying MiXCR to the 5' RACE reads. The table includes under 50,000 distinct CDR3 sequences, around 23% detected once. The sample here was whole blood, taken at baseline. These receptor sequences come from an adult who was a healthcare worker with PCR-confirmed SARS-CoV-2 infection or an uninfected control (not recorded which).

This clonotype was observed many times. V gene TRBV25-1 combines with J gene TRBJ1-6; D remains unclear. V gave up 2 bases and J gave up 7 bases, with 6 bases separating them. The CDR3 spans 13 residues. CDR1 and CDR2 (germline): MGHDK, SYGVNS. For the CDR3, the DNA is TGTGCCAGCAGTGAAGTCGGGAATTCACCCCTCCACTTT. It is translated as CASSEVGNSPLHF.

V gene TRBV4-1 combines with J gene TRBJ1-5; D is possibly TRBD1 (6 bases). The CDR3 spans 16 residues. V lost 1 base to trimming and J lost 3 bases, with 13 bases between them. CDR1 is MGHRA and CDR2 is YSYEKL in the germline V gene. DNA for the CDR3: TGCGCCAGCAGCCAAGGGCCGGAGGGACACAATCAGCCCCAGCATTTT. It yields the protein CASSQGPEGHNQPQHF.

In this sample, this clonotype turned up a few times. The chain has TRBV20-1 and TRBJ2-5, with a possible D match to TRBD1 (6 bases). The CDR3 totals 11 residues. Germline-derived CDR1 and CDR2 are DFQATT and SNEGSKA (reference sequence). The ends were cut back, 6 bases at V and 4 bases at J, with 9 bases in the middle. The CDR3 region has the DNA TGCAGTGCGCGACAGGTAGAGACCCAGTACTTC. Protein: CSARQVETQYF.

The chain joins TRBV12-5 to TRBJ2-1; D is possibly TRBD1 (5 bases). The V gene's germline CDR1 is LGHNT and CDR2 FRNRAP. Trimming cost V 5 bases and J 8 bases, with 16 bases left between them. The CDR3 sequence is 14 residues long. Here the CDR3 reads CASGREAWGDEQFF. Written as DNA, the CDR3 is TGTGCTAGTGGTCGAGAGGCCTGGGGCGATGAGCAGTTCTTC.

Ten or more counts support this clonotype. The rearrangement links TRBV7-9 to TRBJ1-1; D unclear. The CDR3 loop spans 11 amino acids. Germline lookup yields CDR1 SEHNR and CDR2 FQNEAQ (reference sequence). V shed 3 bases and J shed 7 bases, with 6 bases lying between them. CDR3 loop: CASSFDGEAFF. The CDR3, as DNA: TGTGCCAGCAGCTTTGACGGTGAAGCTTTCTTT.

The rearrangement links TRBV24-1 to TRBJ2-2; D might be TRBD1 (5 bases). In germline, CDR1 is KGHDR, CDR2 SFDVKD. V dropped 6 bases and J dropped 5 bases, with 9 bases sitting between them. The CDR3 length is 13 residues. CDR3 loop: CATSQGSTGELFF. CDR3 bases: TGTGCCACCAGTCAGGGCTCGACCGGGGAGCTGTTTTTT.

There are a few counts of this clonotype. V gene TRBV15 combines with J gene TRBJ2-1; the match to TRBD2 covers 11 bases. Trimming cost V 5 bases and J 2 bases; bases outside gene matches: 2. Germline V gives CDR1 LNHNV, CDR2 YYDKDF (reference sequence). The CDR3 sequence is 15 residues long. CDR3 in DNA: TGTGCCACCAGCGTAGCGGGGGGGCCCTACAATGAGCAGTTCTTC. It translates to CATSVAGGPYNEQFF. Full variable domain (outside the CDR3, taken from reference TRBV15 and TRBJ2-1): DAMVIQNPRYQVTQFGKPVTLSCSQTLNHNVMYWYQQKSSQAPKLLFHYYDKDFNNEADTPDNFQSRRPNTSFCFLDIRSPGLGDTAMYLCATSVAGGPYNEQFFGPGTRLTVL.

The chain joins TRBV10-3 to TRBJ1-2, with D perhaps matching TRBD1 (5 bases). This CDR3 region has 16 residues. Trimming pared 8 bases from V and 0 bases from J, leaving 19 bases between. Germline V gene lookup returns CDR1 ENHRY and CDR2 SYGVKD. DNA for the CDR3: TGTGCCATCGCGGTGGGGCGGGAGGTAGCTAACTATGGCTACACCTTC. Protein product: CAIAVGREVANYGYTF.

The gene calls are TRBV29-1 and TRBJ2-1; tentatively, D is TRBD2 (6 bases). The CDR3 extends over 17 amino acids. Trimming cost V 0 bases and J 0 bases, with 15 bases left between them. Germline CDR1 SQVTM, CDR2 ANQGSEA. Here the CDR3 DNA reads TGCAGCGTTGAAGATGGAGGGGCTCGGAGCTCCTACAATGAGCAGTTCTTC. This sequence encodes CSVEDGGARSSYNEQFF.

Only a few counts were recorded for this clonotype. The chain links TRBV19 to TRBJ2-1; possible D gene TRBD2, 5 bases. Per germline, CDR1 LNHDA and CDR2 SQIVND (reference sequence). The ends were cut back, 0 bases at V and 12 bases at J, with 15 bases in the middle. The CDR3 covers 14 residues. The DNA for the CDR3 is TGTGCCAGTAGTATAGAGTACGGGCGAACTAGGCAGTTCTTC. Translation: CASSIEYGRTRQFF.

This clonotype was counted only a few times. The chain uses TRBV4-2 and TRBJ1-2; 8 nucleotides match TRBD1. V was pared by 6 bases and J by 4 bases, with 10 bases of the junction left unmatched. Per the germline V gene, CDR1 is LGHNA and CDR2 is YNFKEQ. This CDR3 is built from 15 residues. DNA of the CDR3: TGTGCCAGCAGACCAGGTGGACAGGGCGTCTATGGCTACACCTTC. The encoded protein is CASRPGGQGVYGYTF.

This clonotype showed up many times. This rearrangement joins TRBV10-3 to TRBJ1-1; TRBD1 is a possible D gene (5 bases). The CDR3 totals 14 residues. Per the germline V gene, CDR1 is ENHRY and CDR2 is SYGVKD. Trimming shortened V by 1 base and J by 1 base, and 7 bases separated the two germline ends. CDR3 nucleotides: TGTGCCATCAGTGAGTGGGGCGGGAACACTGAAGCTTTCTTT. Protein: CAISEWGGNTEAFF.

This clonotype was detected only a few times. The CDR3 DNA reads TGTGCCAGTCAGGGGCCTAGCAATCAGCCCCAGCATTTT. Translating gives CASQGPSNQPQHF. This chain joins TRBV12-3 or TRBV12-4 and TRBJ1-5; D is perhaps TRBD1 (6 bases). The CDR3 is 13 residues long. V lost 9 bases and J 0 bases, leaving 9 bases between the germline ends.

The chain carries TRBV20-1 and TRBJ2-5; 10 bases map to TRBD1. V was pared by 3 bases and J by 5 bases, with 9 bases of the junction left unmatched. The CDR3 length is 15 residues. Germline V gene data show CDR1 as DFQATT and CDR2 as SNEGSKA (reference sequence). This chain's CDR3 is CSARGTGAARETQYF. In nucleotides, the CDR3 is TGCAGTGCTAGGGGGACAGGGGCGGCGCGGGAGACCCAGTACTTC.

The genes are TRBV2 and TRBJ2-3; D gene unclear. V shed 8 bases and J shed 5 bases, with 8 bases lying between them. CDR3 length: 11 amino acids. Germline CDR1 is SNHLY and CDR2 is FYNNEI. The CDR3 DNA reads TGTGCCAGCTCGCGGAAAGATACGCAGTATTTT. Translated: CASSRKDTQYF.

This clonotype has more than one count but fewer than ten. The chain is built from TRBV5-6 and TRBJ1-1; 8 nucleotides align to TRBD1. Germline CDR1 SGHDT, CDR2 YYEEEE. The CDR3 loop spans 16 amino acids. V shed 4 bases and J 5 bases; nucleotides not matched to a gene: 13. CDR3 sequence reads: CASSRSTTGGNTEAFF. In DNA, the CDR3 is TGTGCCAGCAGCCGTAGTACCACAGGGGGAAATACTGAAGCTTTCTTT.

In its sample, this clonotype was seen a few times. Here the CDR3 DNA reads TGCAGTGCCCCTTCGACAGGGACCTACTCCTACGAGCAGTACTTC. Translation gives CSAPSTGTYSYEQYF. This chain connects TRBV20-1 to TRBJ2-7; 7 bases match TRBD1. Germline V gene sequence: CDR1 DFQATT, CDR2 SNEGSKA (reference sequence). The CDR3 has 15 amino acids. Trimming took 6 bases from V and 0 from J; bases not matched to a gene: 11.

The rearrangement links TRBV7-9 to TRBJ2-5; 8 bases line up with TRBD2. The CDR3 spans 14 residues. Trimming cost V 1 base and J 5 bases; bases outside gene matches: 3. Per germline, CDR1 SEHNR and CDR2 FQNEAQ (reference sequence). CDR3 bases: TGTGCCAGCAGCTTAGTACTAGCGGACGAGACCCAGTACTTC. Translation gives CASSLVLADETQYF.

This clonotype was seen a few times. V is TRBV7-9 and J is TRBJ1-2; D gene uncertain. V gave up 1 base and J gave up 0 bases, with 6 bases separating them. Germline CDR1 reads SEHNR; CDR2 reads FQNEAQ (reference sequence). CDR3 size: 14 residues. CDR3 coding DNA: TGTGCCAGCAGCTTAGTGCCAGCTAACTATGGCTACACCTTC. It encodes CASSLVPANYGYTF.

This clonotype was seen ten or more times. This chain links TRBV15 with TRBJ2-3, with D maybe TRBD2 (7 bases). V was pared by 0 bases and J by 0 bases, with 10 bases between. Germline V lookup: CDR1 LNHNV, CDR2 YYDKDF (reference sequence). The CDR3 totals 16 residues. CDR3 protein: CATSREAGASTDTQYF. CDR3 DNA: TGTGCCACCAGCAGAGAGGCGGGGGCGAGCACAGATACGCAGTATTTT.

This chain connects TRBV7-9 to TRBJ1-1; D gene ambiguous. The germline CDR1 and CDR2 sequences are SEHNR and FQNEAQ (reference sequence). This CDR3 spans 13 amino acids. The ends were cut back, 7 bases at V and 2 bases at J, with 11 bases in the middle. The CDR3, as DNA: TGTGCCAGCACCTTGACGACAAACACTGAAGCTTTCTTT. It codes for CASTLTTNTEAFF.

This clonotype was recorded a few times. The rearrangement joins TRBV12-3 or TRBV12-4 to TRBJ1-1; D remains unclear. Trimming removed 5 bases at V and 4 bases at J, with 11 bases between. The CDR3 has 13 residues. CDR3 loop: CASSPVQSTEAFF. The CDR3 coding sequence is TGTGCCAGCAGTCCCGTACAGAGCACTGAAGCTTTCTTT.

This clonotype was counted between two and nine times. Mismatch with germline at one junction end may stem from a read error. The chain is built from TRBV7-7 and TRBJ2-3; D remains unclear. Germline V gives CDR1 SSHAT, CDR2 FNYEAQ (reference sequence). The CDR3 sequence is 13 residues long. Here the CDR3 reads CASSPRPWDTQYF. For the CDR3, the DNA is TGTGCTAGCAGCCCCCGCCCATGGGATACGCAGTATTTT.